Listed below are T cell receptor beta chains from one sample, sequenced in a study of tumor-infiltrating lymphocytes in primary liver carcinoma. TCRdb re-analysed the multiplex PCR reads in MiXCR, keeping a single row per CDR3 protein. The table records tens of thousands of distinct CDR3 sequences, about three quarters of them present only once. Material for sequencing was liver tumor tissue from sampling region 2. The receptors originated from a man aged 35 to 55 with primary liver carcinoma and hepatitis B virus infection. The CDR3 runs from the conserved cysteine through the conserved F or W.

V gene | CDR3 protein
TRBV6-2/TRBV6-3 | CASSLGQRTGTNVLTF
TRBV28 | CASSLREGRNYGYTF
TRBV6-5 | CASSKQGDTRGLFF
TRBV18 | CASSPPGLGSTDTQYF
TRBV29-1 | CSVIGTGGAVTGVFF
TRBV5-6 | CASSIGTSESADTQYF
TRBV4-1 | CASSQTGTSGNNEQFF
TRBV18 | CASSRPGGYNEQFF
TRBV11-2 | CATGQDQSFYNEQFF
TRBV11-2 | CASSIDPPGHGSYGRYF
TRBV5-6 | CASSPLDFSYEQYF
TRBV2 | CTSAPGETQYF
TRBV6-1 | CASSEPNKGRGNQLQHF
TRBV6-1 | CASSLEGRALDTQYF
TRBV19 | CASEGQGSHEQYF
TRBV5-1 | CASSHDRGRADTQYF
TRBV11-2 | CANSLTDTVYEQYF
TRBV5-1 | CVSSLGQGTQYF
TRBV30 | CAWTHGGGYEQYF
TRBV12-3/TRBV12-4 | CTSSTQNGAYEQYF
TRBV6-5 | CASSQRGGNTIYF
TRBV11-2 | CAGSLNDAYELFF
TRBV5-1 | CASSWVGQETLYF
TRBV6-6 | CASSGDGSNQPKHF
TRBV4-1 | CASSQGDRNDQPQQF
TRBV5-4 | CASSLDFSSTEAFF
TRBV6-1 | CASSATGGWRLTSYEQYF
TRBV13 | CASNLLAGVGETQYF
TRBV4-2 | CASSQEPRPGVGLDTQYF
TRBV6-6 | CASSYMISINNEQFF
TRBV14 | CASCQRGPGPYNEQFF
TRBV6-5 | CASSLEGSHGTQSF
TRBV28 | CASSSRGEGNSPLHF
TRBV7-3 | CASSLQGANTGELFF
TRBV10-2 | CASSESGGEGQPQHF
TRBV19 | CVSTPRQASNQPQHF